The T cell receptor (beta chain) described here comes from a study of radiotherapy plus CTLA-4 blockade in lung cancer. Focal radiation was given together with CTLA-4 blockade (ipilimumab) to patients with chemo-refractory metastatic non-small-cell lung cancer. The study, taken as a whole, reports: Radiotherapy plus ipilimumab was followed by expansion in blood of tumor-derived TCR clones. Early blood T cell clone changes and increased post-radiation serum interferon-beta were reportedly the strongest response predictors.

This clone was seen once. The antigen is unknown. Other DNA sequences from this sample encode an identical CDR3 as well. TCRdb keeps only in-frame clones here, not all; method: immunoSEQ multiplex PCR. The table lists about 86,000 clones, under 85% of them singletons. Sequences were derived from peripheral blood, sampled from a patient treated with radiotherapy plus ipilimumab. This TCR came from a human donor with non-small cell lung cancer who had stable disease on radiotherapy plus ipilimumab.

The CDR3 region has the DNA TGCGCCAGCAGCTTGGGGGACTATGGCTACACCTTC. It translates to CASSLGDYGYTF. The J gene is TRBJ1-2, the V gene TRBV5-1; D remains ambiguous. The germline gives CDR1 SGHRS, CDR2 YFSETQ. Trimming took off 0 bases at V and 3 bases at J, with 3 bases between the two ends. This CDR3 spans 12 amino acids.